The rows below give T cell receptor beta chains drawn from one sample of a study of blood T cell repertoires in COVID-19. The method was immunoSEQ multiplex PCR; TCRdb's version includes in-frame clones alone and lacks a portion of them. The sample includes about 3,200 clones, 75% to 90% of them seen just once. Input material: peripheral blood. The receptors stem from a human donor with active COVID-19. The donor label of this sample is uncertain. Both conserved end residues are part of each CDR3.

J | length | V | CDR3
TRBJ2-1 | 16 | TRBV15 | CATSSTGTSLYNEQFF
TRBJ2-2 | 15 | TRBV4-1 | CASSPDRGWAGELFF
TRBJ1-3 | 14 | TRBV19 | CASSISQVGNTIYF
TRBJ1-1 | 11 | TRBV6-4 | CASGGYTEAFF
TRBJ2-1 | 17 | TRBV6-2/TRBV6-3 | CASSYPLAGGPGNEQFF
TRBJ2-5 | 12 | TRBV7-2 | CASSFREETQYF
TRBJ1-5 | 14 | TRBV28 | CASSLGGSNQPQHF
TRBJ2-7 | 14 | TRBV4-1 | CASSPRGRLHEQYF
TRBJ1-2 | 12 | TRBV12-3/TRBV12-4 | CASSPGTPGYTF
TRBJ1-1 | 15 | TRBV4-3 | CASSQVGRESDEAFF
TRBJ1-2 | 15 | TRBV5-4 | CASSAGTGGARGYTF
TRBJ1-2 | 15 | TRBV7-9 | CASSLDRGTNYGYTF
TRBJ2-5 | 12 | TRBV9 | CASSPNQETQYF
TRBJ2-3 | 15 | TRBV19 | CASSKREFNTDTQYF
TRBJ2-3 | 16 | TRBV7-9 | CASSYASGGRTDTQYF
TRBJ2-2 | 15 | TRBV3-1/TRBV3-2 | CASSQGFGGGGELFF
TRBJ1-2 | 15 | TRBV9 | CASSPQGEGTYGYTF
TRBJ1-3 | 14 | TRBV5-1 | CASSVQGFGNTIYF
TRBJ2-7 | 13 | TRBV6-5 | CATPGQDPYEQYF
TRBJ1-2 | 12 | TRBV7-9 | CASSATGDGYTF
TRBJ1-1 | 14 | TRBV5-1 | CASSLSGGGTEAFF
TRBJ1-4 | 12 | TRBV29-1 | CSAYSTGEKLFF
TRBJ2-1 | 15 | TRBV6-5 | CASRTGTSGRYEQFF
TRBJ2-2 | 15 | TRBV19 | CASTTSGGYTGELFF
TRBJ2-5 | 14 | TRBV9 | CASSVESGVETQYF
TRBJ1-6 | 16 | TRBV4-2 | CASSQEQGVYNSPLHF
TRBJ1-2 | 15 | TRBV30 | CAWSFGDRPNYGYTF
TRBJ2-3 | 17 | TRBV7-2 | CASSWTGGDSSTDTQYF
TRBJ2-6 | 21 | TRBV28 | CASSAPSLGQRRFPGANVLTF
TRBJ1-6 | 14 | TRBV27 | CASSIPGQNSPLHF
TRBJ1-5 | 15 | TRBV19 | CASSGQGHGNQPQHF
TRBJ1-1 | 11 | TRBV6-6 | CASSLDTEAFF
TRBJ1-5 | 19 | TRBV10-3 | CAISPFGTGDPAGNQPQHF
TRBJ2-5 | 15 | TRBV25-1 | CASSEAWDSQETQYF
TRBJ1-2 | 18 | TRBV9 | CASSDTRQGASYYYGYTF
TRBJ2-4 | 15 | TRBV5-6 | CASSSLTGFENIQYF
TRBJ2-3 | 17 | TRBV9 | CASISPGTGTSTDTQYF
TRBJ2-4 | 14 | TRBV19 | CASSVRTGGNIQYF
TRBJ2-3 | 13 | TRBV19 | CASRRASTDTQYF